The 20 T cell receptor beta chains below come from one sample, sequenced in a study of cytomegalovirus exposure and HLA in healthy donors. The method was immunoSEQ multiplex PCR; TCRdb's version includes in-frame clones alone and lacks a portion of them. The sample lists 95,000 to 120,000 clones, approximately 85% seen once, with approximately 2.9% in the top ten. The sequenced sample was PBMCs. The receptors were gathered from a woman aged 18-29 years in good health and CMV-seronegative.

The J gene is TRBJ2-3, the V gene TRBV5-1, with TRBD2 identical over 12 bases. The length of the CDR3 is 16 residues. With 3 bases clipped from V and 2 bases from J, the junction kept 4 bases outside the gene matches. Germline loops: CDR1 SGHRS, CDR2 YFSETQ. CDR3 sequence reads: CASSSGLAGITDTQYF. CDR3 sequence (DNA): TGCGCCAGCAGCTCAGGACTAGCGGGGATCACAGATACGCAGTATTTT.

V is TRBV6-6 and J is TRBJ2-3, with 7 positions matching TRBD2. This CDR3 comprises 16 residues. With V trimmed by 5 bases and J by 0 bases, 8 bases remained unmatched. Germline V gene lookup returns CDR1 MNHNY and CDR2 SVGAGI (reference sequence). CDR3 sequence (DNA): TGTGCCAGCAGTCCCTGGGGAGCGGGGAGCACAGATACGCAGTATTTT. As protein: CASSPWGAGSTDTQYF.

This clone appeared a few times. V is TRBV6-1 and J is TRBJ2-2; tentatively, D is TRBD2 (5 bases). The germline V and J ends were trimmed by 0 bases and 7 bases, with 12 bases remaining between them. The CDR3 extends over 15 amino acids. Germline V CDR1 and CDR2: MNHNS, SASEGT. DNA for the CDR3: TGTGCCAGCAGTGAAGCCCCGGAGGCAGTCGGGGAGCTGTTTTTT. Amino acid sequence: CASSEAPEAVGELFF.

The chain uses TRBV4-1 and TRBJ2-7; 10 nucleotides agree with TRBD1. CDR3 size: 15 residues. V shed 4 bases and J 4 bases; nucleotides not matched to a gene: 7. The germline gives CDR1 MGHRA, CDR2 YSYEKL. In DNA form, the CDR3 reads TGCGCCAGCAGCCTTCCGACAGGGGGCTTGTACGAGCAGTACTTC. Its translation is CASSLPTGGLYEQYF.

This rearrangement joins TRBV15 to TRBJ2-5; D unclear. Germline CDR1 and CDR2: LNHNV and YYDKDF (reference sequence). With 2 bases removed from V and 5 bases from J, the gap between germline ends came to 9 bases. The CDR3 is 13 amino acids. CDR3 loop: CATSRNRRETQYF. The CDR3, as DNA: TGTGCCACCAGCAGAAATAGGCGGGAGACCCAGTACTTC.

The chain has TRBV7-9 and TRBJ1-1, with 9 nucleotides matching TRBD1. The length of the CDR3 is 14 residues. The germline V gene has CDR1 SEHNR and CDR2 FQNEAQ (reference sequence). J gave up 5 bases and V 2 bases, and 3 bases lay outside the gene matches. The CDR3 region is CASSLTGGMTEAFF. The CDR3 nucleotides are TGTGCCAGCAGCTTAACAGGGGGCATGACTGAAGCTTTCTTT.

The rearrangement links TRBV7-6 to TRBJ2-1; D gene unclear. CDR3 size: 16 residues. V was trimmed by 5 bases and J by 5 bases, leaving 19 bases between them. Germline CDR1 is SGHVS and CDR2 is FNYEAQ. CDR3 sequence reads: CASSDITFDANNEQFF. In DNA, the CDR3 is TGTGCCAGCAGCGACATAACATTTGACGCAAACAATGAGCAGTTCTTC. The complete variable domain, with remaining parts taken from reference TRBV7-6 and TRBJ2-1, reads GAGVSQSPRYKVTKRGQDVALRCDPISGHVSLYWYRQALGQGPEFLTYFNYEAQQDKSGLPNDRFSAERPEGSISTLTIQRTEQRDSAMYRCASSDITFDANNEQFFGPGTRLTVL.

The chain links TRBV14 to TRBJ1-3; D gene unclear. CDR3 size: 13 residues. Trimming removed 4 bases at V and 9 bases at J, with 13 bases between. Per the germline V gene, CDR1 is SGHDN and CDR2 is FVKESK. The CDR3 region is CASSPRLGGTIYF. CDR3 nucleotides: TGTGCCAGCAGCCCCCGACTTGGTGGCACCATATATTTT. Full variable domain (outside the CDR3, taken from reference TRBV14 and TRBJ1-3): EAGVTQFPSHSVIEKGQTVTLRCDPISGHDNLYWYRRVMGKEIKFLLHFVKESKQDESGMPNNRFLAERTGGTYSTLKVQPAELEDSGVYFCASSPRLGGTIYFGEGSWLTVV.

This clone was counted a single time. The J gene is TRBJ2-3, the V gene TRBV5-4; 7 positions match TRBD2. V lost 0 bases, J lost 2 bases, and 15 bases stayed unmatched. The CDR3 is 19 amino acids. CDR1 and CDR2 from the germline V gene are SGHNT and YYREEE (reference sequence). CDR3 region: CASSLGGGSFPLSTDTQYF. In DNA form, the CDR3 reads TGTGCCAGCAGCTTGGGGGGGGGTAGTTTTCCCCTCTCCACAGATACGCAGTATTTT.

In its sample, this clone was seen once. CDR3 in DNA: TGTGCCAGCAGCTTAGGGCAGGGGAATCAGCCCCAGCATTTT. Translating it yields CASSLGQGNQPQHF. The chain combines TRBV7-2 with TRBJ1-5; possibly TRBD1 for D (6 bases). The CDR3 length is 14 residues. Germline CDR1 SGHTA, CDR2 FQGNSA. V was trimmed by 1 base and J by 4 bases, leaving 8 bases between them.

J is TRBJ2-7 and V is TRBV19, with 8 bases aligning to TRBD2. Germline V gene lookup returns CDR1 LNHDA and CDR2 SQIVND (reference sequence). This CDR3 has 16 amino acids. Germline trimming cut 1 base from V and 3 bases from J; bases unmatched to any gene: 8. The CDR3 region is CASSIVPSGGYYEQYF. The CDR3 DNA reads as TGTGCCAGTAGTATAGTGCCCTCGGGAGGGTACTACGAGCAGTACTTC.

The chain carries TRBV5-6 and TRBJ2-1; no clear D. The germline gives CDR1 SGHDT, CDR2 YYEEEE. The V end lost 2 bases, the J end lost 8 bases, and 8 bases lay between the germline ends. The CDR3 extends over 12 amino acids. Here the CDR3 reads CASSFRSDEQFF. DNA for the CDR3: TGTGCCAGCAGCTTTCGGAGCGATGAGCAGTTCTTC. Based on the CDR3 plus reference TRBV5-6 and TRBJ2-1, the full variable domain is DAGVTQSPTHLIKTRGQQVTLRCSPKSGHDTVSWYQQALGQGPQFIFQYYEEEERQRGNFPDRFSGHQFPNYSSELNVNALLLGDSALYLCASSFRSDEQFFGPGTRLTVL.

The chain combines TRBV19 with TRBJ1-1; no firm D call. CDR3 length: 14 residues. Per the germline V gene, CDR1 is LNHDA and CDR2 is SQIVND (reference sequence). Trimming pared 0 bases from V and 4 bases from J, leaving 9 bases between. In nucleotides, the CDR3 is TGTGCCAGTAGTATAGATCTGGAGGTCACTGAAGCTTTCTTT. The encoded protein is CASSIDLEVTEAFF.

The DNA of the CDR3 is TGTGCCAGCAGGGCCCGATGGGAGGGGGACAATCAGCCCCAGCATTTT. Translation gives CASRARWEGDNQPQHF. V is TRBV27 and J is TRBJ1-5, with a possible D match to TRBD1 (6 bases). The V gene's germline CDR1 is MNHEY and CDR2 SMNVEV (reference sequence). Deletions cut 6 bases from V and 3 bases from J, with 18 bases between. The CDR3 runs to 16 residues.

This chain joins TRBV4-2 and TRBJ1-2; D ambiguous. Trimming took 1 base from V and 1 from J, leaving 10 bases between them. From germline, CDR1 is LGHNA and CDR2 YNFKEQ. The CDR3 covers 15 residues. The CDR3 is CASSQARLHNYGYTF. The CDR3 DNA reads TGTGCCAGCAGCCAAGCAAGACTGCATAACTATGGCTACACCTTC.

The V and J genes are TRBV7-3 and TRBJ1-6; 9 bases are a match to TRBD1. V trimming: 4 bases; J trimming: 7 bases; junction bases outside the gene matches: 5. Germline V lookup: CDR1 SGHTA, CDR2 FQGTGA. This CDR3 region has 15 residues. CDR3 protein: CASSSTGTGNSPLHF. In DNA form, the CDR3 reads TGTGCCAGCAGCTCAACCGGGACAGGGAATTCACCCCTCCACTTT.

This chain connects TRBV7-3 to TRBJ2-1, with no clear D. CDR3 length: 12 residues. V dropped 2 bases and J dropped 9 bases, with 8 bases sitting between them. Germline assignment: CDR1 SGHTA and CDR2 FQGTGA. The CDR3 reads CASSLVRGEQFF. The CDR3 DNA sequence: TGTGCCAGCAGCTTAGTTCGAGGTGAGCAGTTCTTC. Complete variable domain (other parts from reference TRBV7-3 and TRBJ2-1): GAGVSQTPSNKVTEKGKYVELRCDPISGHTALYWYRQSLGQGPEFLIYFQGTGAADDSGLPNDRFFAVRPEGSVSTLKIQRTERGDSAVYLCASSLVRGEQFFGPGTRLTVL.

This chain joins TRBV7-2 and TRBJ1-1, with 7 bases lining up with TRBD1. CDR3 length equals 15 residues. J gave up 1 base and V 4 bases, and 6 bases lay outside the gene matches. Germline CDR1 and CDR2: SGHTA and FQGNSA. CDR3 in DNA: TGTGCCAGCAGCTCATCAGGGGGAACGAACACTGAAGCTTTCTTT. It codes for CASSSSGGTNTEAFF.

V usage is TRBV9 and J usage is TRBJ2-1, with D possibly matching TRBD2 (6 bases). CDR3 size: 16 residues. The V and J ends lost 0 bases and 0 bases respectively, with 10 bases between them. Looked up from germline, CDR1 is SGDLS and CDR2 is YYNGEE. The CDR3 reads CASSVGGGFSYNEQFF. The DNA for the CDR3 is TGTGCCAGCAGCGTAGGTGGGGGGTTCTCCTACAATGAGCAGTTCTTC.

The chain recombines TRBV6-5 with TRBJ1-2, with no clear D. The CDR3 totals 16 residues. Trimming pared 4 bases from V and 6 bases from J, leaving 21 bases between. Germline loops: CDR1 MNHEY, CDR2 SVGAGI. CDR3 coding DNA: TGTGCCAGCAGTTCAGGATCTTCGACGGATCCAAATGGCTACACCTTC. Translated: CASSSGSSTDPNGYTF.